This TCR beta chain is from a study of blood T cell repertoires in COVID-19. The method was immunoSEQ multiplex PCR; TCRdb's version includes in-frame clones alone and lacks a portion of them. The table includes fewer than 250,000 clones, around 83% detected once. Germline V CDR1 and CDR2: PRHDT, FYEKMQ (reference sequence). The CDR3 runs 17 residues. V shed 4 bases, J shed 5 bases, and the junction held 8 bases outside the gene matches. The sample was PBMCs or T cells enriched from blood (not recorded which). The TCR originated in a woman aged 40 to 50 in a cohort exposed to, infected with or recovered from COVID-19 (not recorded which). The gene calls are TRBV13 and TRBJ2-4; TRBD2 matches 13 bases. CDR3 sequence (DNA): TGTGCCAGCAGCTCCACTAGCGGGGGGGCCATCCAAAACATTCAGTACTTC. Its translation: CASSSTSGGAIQNIQYF.